This record looks at one T cell receptor (beta chain) sequence and its context. Its antigen remains unidentified. The record has no base qualities; no much larger clone is one base away. The data are from a study of T cells in Graves' hyperthyroidism and ophthalmopathy (dated by TCRdb to about 2019). For the study in its entirety: Peripheral blood was sampled at the time of initial diagnosis, prior to any treatment. Thyroid tissue and blood T-cell repertoires from about six Graves' hyperthyroidism patients were also compared in the study. For training and testing, the approximately 97 patients in the discovery cohort were randomly divided in a 7:3 ratio. After sampling, hyperthyroidism patients received methimazole starting at 30 mg daily, and ophthalmopathy patients received high-dose intravenous methylprednisolone. The paper reports TCR Vbeta CDR3 sequencing of some 140 peripheral blood samples: approximately 43 ophthalmopathy, 75 to 80 hyperthyroidism and around 17 progressor patients. A discovery cohort of about 100 patients, 43 with Graves' ophthalmopathy and under 60 with stable Graves' hyperthyroidism, was used to find distinguishing TCR V-J signatures. Whether ophthalmopathy could be predicted prospectively was tested in an independent validation cohort made up of roughly 19 hyperthyroidism patients plus 17 patients who later progressed to ophthalmopathy. Results and caveats for the whole study, not just this receptor: Sample size was not statistically predetermined, and investigators were not blinded to group allocation. In validation, the model predicted progression to ophthalmopathy a median of roughly 6.5 months before onset, with around 70% sensitivity and 72.22% specificity. Most expanded thyroid clonotypes (frequency above 0.001) were also found in blood, which suggests that blood repertoires may mirror thyroid immune responses. In cross-validation, a model built on a 13 V-J signature told ophthalmopathy apart from stable hyperthyroidism with approximately 90% sensitivity and approximately 81% specificity, and in testing the same model reached 80%/75%.

Stable Graves' hyperthyroidism was defined as the absence of progression to ophthalmopathy over 18 months of follow-up. Hyperthyroidism patients were newly diagnosed, had a disease duration of under 2 months, and were aged 18 to 65 years. The study excluded patients with uncontrolled infections, other autoimmune diseases, pregnancy or lactation. Diagnoses were established on the basis of clinical symptoms, serum thyroxine and TRAb, thyroid ultrasound, and orbital computed tomography. Ficoll-Paque density gradient centrifugation was used to isolate PBMCs from 8 to 10 ml of fresh peripheral blood. Total RNA was extracted with Trizol reagent, and quality was checked on an Agilent 2100 Bioanalyzer. The CDR3 starts with the cysteine, ends with the phenylalanine, and has 11 residues. Only the CDR3 part of the read is kept: 33 bases, read in frame from the first base. V is shortened by 6 bases, J by 10 bases, and the region joining them spans 10 bases.

The TCR beta CDR3 regions were amplified from RNA transcripts. The first round of RT-PCR for the TCR CDR3 was performed with the HTBI primer set and the Qiagen OneStep RT-PCR kit. Libraries were constructed in a second round of multiplex PCR, after which size selection and purification were carried out. Libraries were sequenced paired-end with 100 bp reads on an Illumina HiSeq2000. The study's processing was this. SOAPnuke was used to process the raw data, with reads discarded if the reads contained adapters or uncalled bases, had a mean Phred below 15, or lacked an exact constant-primer or identifier match. COPE v1.2.5 was used to merge the high-quality paired reads, and each unique nucleotide sequence was defined as a clonotype. Clonotypes were aligned to IMGT TRBV, TRBD and TRBJ reference segments using MiTCR v1.1. Only V-J combinations with frequency above 0.0001, covering 99.2% of repertoires, were analysed. A TCS score was defined as the ratio of F50 (clonal expansion) to E x V (chaos), with BLOSUM62-based TCRdist applied between CDR3 peptides within each V-J. Welch's t-statistics and random forest reduced 500 to 550 V-J features to around 14, which were used in a naive Bayes classifier (R e1071). The similarity between thyroid and blood repertoires was quantified using the Morisita-Horn index. Using fastp at Q25 and MiXCR, TCRdb reprocessed the public reads and kept productive beta chains. When rows share a CDR3 protein, they turn into one entry using the most common DNA and genes. Clone size and V and J calls follow TCRdb, not the original study. The sample yields around 700,000 distinct CDR3 sequences; 35% were counted once. The ten largest clones represent 30% to 40% of the sample.

This TCR derives from a woman in her forties with Graves' hyperthyroidism. Material: blood. This receptor chain uses TRBV12-3 or TRBV12-4 and TRBJ2-1, with the D gene call left open. The sequenced DNA is TGTGCCAGCAGCCGCTCTCAGGAGCAGTTCTTC. Its translation is CASSRSQEQFF.